Below, 22 T cell receptor beta chains from the same sample are listed, as sequenced in a study of blood T cell repertoires in COVID-19. Data came from immunoSEQ multiplex PCR; TCRdb stores just in-frame clones and leaves some out. The sample has some 250,000 clones; about 90% are singletons. Sequences were obtained from PBMCs or T cells enriched from blood (not recorded which). The receptors derive from a human donor in a cohort exposed to, infected with or recovered from COVID-19 (not recorded which). The donor label of this sample is uncertain.

This clone was seen a handful of times. This sequence joins TRBV5-6 and TRBJ2-7; 7 nucleotides match TRBD1. This CDR3 comprises 14 residues. V trimming: 6 bases; J trimming: 2 bases; junction bases outside the gene matches: 8. Germline V lookup: CDR1 SGHDT, CDR2 YYEEEE. The CDR3, as DNA: TGTGCCAGCACCCCAGGGGGTGAAGCCTACGAGCAGTACTTC. Translating gives CASTPGGEAYEQYF.

In regard to this clone: This specimen includes other DNA sequences encoding the same CDR3. The chain employs TRBV12-3 or TRBV12-4 and TRBJ1-2; the match to TRBD1 covers 7 bases. The CDR3 covers 13 residues. J gave up 2 bases and V 5 bases, and 2 bases lay outside the gene matches. The CDR3 sequence: CASSGTANYGYTF. For the CDR3, the DNA is TGTGCCAGCAGTGGGACAGCGAACTATGGCTACACCTTC.

CDR3 region: CASGSGGAIGELFF. The CDR3 nucleotides read TGCGCCAGCGGAAGCGGGGGGGCAATCGGGGAGCTGTTTTTT. The genes are TRBV10-2 and TRBJ2-2; 10 nucleotides match TRBD2. Germline V lookup: CDR1 WSHSY, CDR2 SAAADI. V was pared by 8 bases and J by 7 bases, with 7 bases of the junction left unmatched. The CDR3 has 14 residues.

This chain connects TRBV19 to TRBJ2-1; the match to TRBD2 covers 7 bases. J was trimmed by 9 bases and V by 5 bases; bases with no gene match: 4. This CDR3 has 12 amino acids. Germline V gives CDR1 LNHDA, CDR2 SQIVND (reference sequence). The chain's CDR3 is CASSPGGTEQFF. The CDR3 DNA is TGTGCCAGTAGTCCCGGGGGGACTGAGCAGTTCTTC.

The gene calls are TRBV4-1 and TRBJ1-3; no clear D gene. The CDR3 spans 14 residues. The germline V and J ends were trimmed by 1 base and 4 bases, with 8 bases remaining between them. Germline V gene data show CDR1 as MGHRA and CDR2 as YSYEKL. DNA of the CDR3: TGCGCCAGCAGCCAAGGGACGGGAGGAAACACCATATATTTT. Its protein is CASSQGTGGNTIYF.

The chain carries TRBV10-3 and TRBJ1-2, with 10 bases lining up with TRBD1. CDR1 and CDR2 from the germline V gene are ENHRY and SYGVKD. The CDR3 is 14 amino acids. Unmatched junction bases numbered 3, after V lost 4 bases and J lost 4 bases. The CDR3: CAISGGQGPYGYTF. In nucleotides, the CDR3 is TGTGCCATCAGTGGGGGACAGGGGCCCTATGGCTACACCTTC.

The chain joins TRBV5-1 to TRBJ1-5, with D possibly being TRBD1 (5 bases). This CDR3 comprises 14 residues. V shed 1 base and J shed 7 bases, with 12 bases lying between them. Germline CDR1 is SGHRS and CDR2 is YFSETQ. The DNA for the CDR3 is TGCGCCAGCAGCTTGAGCCAGGGTATGCAGCCCCAGCATTTT. Translated, it gives CASSLSQGMQPQHF.

This chain uses TRBV11-2 with TRBJ1-2, with 7 bases identical to TRBD1. Germline CDR1 reads SGHAT; CDR2 reads FQNNGV. The CDR3 extends over 15 amino acids. V shed 1 base and J 2 bases; nucleotides not matched to a gene: 4. The CDR3 loop reads CASSLASQGNYGYTF. The DNA of the CDR3 is TGTGCCAGCAGCTTAGCGTCACAGGGGAACTATGGCTACACCTTC. Looking up the rest from reference TRBV11-2 and TRBJ1-2 gives the full variable domain: EAGVAQSPRYKIIEKRQSVAFWCNPISGHATLYWYQQILGQGPKLLIQFQNNGVVDDSQLPKDRFSAERLKGVDSTLKIQPAKLEDSAVYLCASSLASQGNYGYTFGSGTRLTVV.

The rearrangement joins TRBV7-2 to TRBJ2-1, with TRBD2 matching over 9 bases. Trimming at V came to 0 bases and at J to 4 bases, leaving 7 bases not matched to a gene. Germline assignment: CDR1 SGHTA and CDR2 FQGNSA. The CDR3 sequence is 17 residues long. The CDR3 protein is CASSLAGTSGGYNEQFF. CDR3 DNA: TGTGCCAGCAGCTTAGCCGGTACCAGCGGGGGGTACAATGAGCAGTTCTTC.

The chain has TRBV7-2 and TRBJ2-5, with 9 bases matching TRBD2. V trimming: 5 bases; J trimming: 2 bases; junction bases outside the gene matches: 6. From germline, CDR1 is SGHTA and CDR2 FQGNSA. The CDR3 has 15 amino acids. CDR3 sequence reads: CASSPLAGAQETQYF. The DNA of the CDR3 is TGTGCCAGCAGCCCCTTAGCGGGGGCTCAAGAGACCCAGTACTTC.

The chain couples TRBV7-7 to TRBJ1-5, with D unresolved. Trimming left V 1 base short and J 3 bases short, with 13 bases between. Germline CDR1 SSHAT, CDR2 FNYEAQ (reference sequence). The CDR3 is made up of 16 amino acids. The CDR3 spells CASSLVRTAFNQPQHF. As DNA, the CDR3 is TGTGCCAGCAGCTTAGTGAGAACAGCCTTCAATCAGCCCCAGCATTTT.

This chain joins TRBV3-1 (or the pseudogene TRBV3-2) and TRBJ2-3; 8 bases align to TRBD2. From germline, CDR1 is LGHDT and CDR2 YNNKEL (reference sequence). The ends lost 11 bases at V and 1 base at J; junction bases unmatched: 8. The CDR3 contains 14 residues. CDR3 in amino acids: CACSAGGGTDTQYF. CDR3 nucleotides: TGTGCCTGCTCGGCGGGGGGAGGCACAGATACGCAGTATTTT.

The chain combines TRBV21-1 with TRBJ1-5; the D segment call TRBD1 is taken from the table without a DNA check. TRBV21-1 is tagged as a pseudogene. CDR3 length: 13 residues. In nucleotides, the CDR3 is TGTGCCACCTCAGGGGAACCGGAACAGCCCCAGCATTTT. Protein: CATSGEPEQPQHF.

The CDR3: CASSRGGSYEQYF. CDR3 coding DNA: TGTGCCAGCTCCCGGGGGGGGTCCTACGAGCAGTACTTC. The V call is TRBV5-8, the J call TRBJ2-7; 8 nucleotides line up with TRBD2. The CDR3 contains 13 residues. Germline V CDR1 and CDR2: SGHTS, YDEGEE. V was pared by 7 bases and J by 1 base, with 4 bases of the junction left unmatched.

This clone has only one observation. CDR3 bases: TGTGCCATCAGTGAGGACAGGGGGCCGTACGAGCAGTACTTC. Amino acid sequence: CAISEDRGPYEQYF. The J gene is TRBJ2-7, the V gene TRBV10-3; 10 bases line up with TRBD1. Unmatched junction bases numbered 2, after V lost 2 bases and J lost 4 bases. Per the germline V gene, CDR1 is ENHRY and CDR2 is SYGVKD. This CDR3 contains 14 residues.

The chain recombines TRBV4-1 with TRBJ1-1; 7 bases fit TRBD1. Losses at the gene ends were 4 bases for V and 5 bases for J; bases not matched to a gene: 10. The CDR3 consists of 15 residues. Per the germline V gene, CDR1 is MGHRA and CDR2 is YSYEKL. The CDR3 DNA follows: TGCGCCAGCAGCCGAGAACAGGGGACGGGGACTGAAGCTTTCTTT. Its translation is CASSREQGTGTEAFF.

The chain is built from TRBV5-5 and TRBJ1-2; the match to TRBD1 covers 9 bases. CDR1 is SGHKS and CDR2 is YYEKEE in the germline V gene (reference sequence). V lost 2 bases and J lost 4; bases outside the gene matches: 3. This CDR3 spans 14 amino acids. This chain's CDR3 is CASSFGTGSYGYTF. The CDR3 coding sequence is TGTGCCAGCAGCTTCGGGACAGGGTCCTATGGCTACACCTTC.

V gene TRBV7-8 combines with J gene TRBJ2-3; possible D gene TRBD1, 6 bases. The CDR3 is 14 residues long. V was pared by 5 bases and J by 5 bases, with 14 bases between. Germline loops: CDR1 SGHVS, CDR2 FQNEAQ. CDR3 loop: CASSRTLTGDTQYF. DNA of the CDR3: TGTGCCAGCAGCCGGACCTTGACAGGAGATACGCAGTATTTT.

The rearrangement uses TRBV7-2 and TRBJ2-7; D may be TRBD1 (5 bases). Germline values: CDR1 SGHTA, CDR2 FQGNSA. CDR3 length: 15 amino acids. V was pared by 1 base and J by 3 bases, with 13 bases between. The CDR3 DNA is TGTGCCAGCAGCTTAGGGGGCGGCCCCCTCTACGAGCAGTACTTC. Encoded protein: CASSLGGGPLYEQYF.

The V call is TRBV25-1, the J call TRBJ2-1; 15 bases are a match to TRBD2. V trimming: 2 bases; J trimming: 8 bases; junction bases outside the gene matches: 1. Germline assignment: CDR1 MGHDK and CDR2 SYGVNS. The CDR3 length is 15 residues. Here the CDR3 DNA reads TGTGCCAGCAGTGAAGGGACTAGCGGGGGGTATGAGCAGTTCTTC. Its translation: CASSEGTSGGYEQFF.

The chain recombines TRBV15 with TRBJ2-7; a weak D match, TRBD2 (6 bases). The V gene's germline CDR1 is LNHNV and CDR2 YYDKDF (reference sequence). This CDR3 region has 14 residues. V lost 0 bases, J lost 7 bases, and 13 bases lay in between. CDR3 loop: CATSRDGRGMEQYF. The CDR3 DNA reads as TGTGCCACCAGCAGAGATGGTCGGGGGATGGAGCAGTACTTC.

This sequence joins TRBV27 and TRBJ1-5; 7 bases line up with TRBD1. Germline assignment: CDR1 MNHEY and CDR2 SMNVEV (reference sequence). CDR3 length: 14 amino acids. V lost 4 bases and J lost 6; bases outside the gene matches: 6. CDR3: CASSSTGPGQPQHF. In DNA form, the CDR3 reads TGTGCCAGCAGTTCGACAGGGCCGGGTCAGCCCCAGCATTTT.